These 10 T cell receptor beta chains originate from one sample sequenced in a study of T cells in Graves' hyperthyroidism and ophthalmopathy. RNA transcripts provided the source from which TCR beta CDR3 regions were amplified. HTBI primers drove first-round RT-PCR of the TCR CDR3. MiXCR, applied by TCRdb to the multiplex PCR reads, yields one record per CDR3 protein. The table has under 300,000 distinct CDR3 sequences, roughly 13% seen once; the top ten hold 7% to 8.5%. Source material: blood. All receptors derive from a woman between 25 and 40 years old with Graves' hyperthyroidism that later progressed to Graves' ophthalmopathy.

This clonotype was seen a handful of times. The chain links TRBV19 to TRBJ2-7, with D tentatively TRBD1 (6 bases). There are 15 residues in the CDR3. Trimming took off 4 bases at V and 0 bases at J, with 13 bases between the two ends. Germline V lookup: CDR1 LNHDA, CDR2 SQIVND (reference sequence). CDR3 region: CASSTAEDSSYEQYF. CDR3 in DNA: TGTGCCAGTAGTACGGCTGAGGACAGCTCCTACGAGCAGTACTTC.

V usage is TRBV20-1 and J usage is TRBJ1-3; TRBD1 might be the D (5 bases). The CDR3 length is 15 residues. The germline V gene has CDR1 DFQATT and CDR2 SNEGSKA (reference sequence). V lost 3 bases to trimming and J lost 0 bases, with 12 bases between them. The CDR3 region is CSARGVEGSGNTIYF. In nucleotides, the CDR3 is TGCAGTGCTAGGGGGGTTGAGGGCTCTGGAAACACCATATATTTT.

This clonotype was counted ten times or more. The chain links TRBV7-3 to TRBJ2-1, with 12 nucleotides matching TRBD2. The ends lost 5 bases at V and 8 bases at J; junction bases unmatched: 10. The CDR3 runs 16 residues. Germline assignment: CDR1 SGHTA and CDR2 FQGTGA. The CDR3: CASSPLGLAGMDEQFF. The CDR3 nucleotides read TGTGCCAGCAGCCCCCTAGGACTAGCGGGAATGGATGAGCAGTTCTTC.

CDR3 DNA sequence: TGTGCCAGCAGCCGGGGTGGGGGCCAAGAGACCCAGTACTTC. Its translation is CASSRGGGQETQYF. The chain combines TRBV5-5 with TRBJ2-5; D is tentatively TRBD1 or TRBD2 (5 bases each). The V gene lost 4 bases and the J gene lost 1 base, with 11 bases spanning the gap. Germline V lookup: CDR1 SGHKS, CDR2 YYEKEE (reference sequence). CDR3 length: 14 residues.

This clonotype was seen many times. The V gene is TRBV3-1, the J gene TRBJ2-3; 7 positions agree with TRBD2. The ends lost 4 bases at V and 4 bases at J; junction bases unmatched: 11. The CDR3 spans 16 residues. Per the germline V gene, CDR1 is LGHDT and CDR2 is YNNKEL (reference sequence). This CDR3 reads CASSPGEGGLPDTQYF. The CDR3 DNA reads TGTGCCAGCAGCCCCGGGGAGGGAGGCCTTCCAGATACGCAGTATTTT.

This clonotype occurred many times. The gene calls are TRBV6-6 and TRBJ2-7, with D unclear. CDR1 MNHNY and CDR2 SVGAGI come from the germline V gene (reference sequence). The ends were cut back, 0 bases at V and 6 bases at J, with 15 bases in the middle. CDR3 length: 15 residues. As DNA, the CDR3 is TGTGCCAGCAGTTACTCGATCGTCGGGTTCCGCGAGCAGTACTTC. This codes for CASSYSIVGFREQYF.

This clonotype has ten or more counts. The chain combines TRBV30 with TRBJ2-3; 16 bases fit TRBD2. Trimming took 2 bases from V and 4 from J; bases not matched to a gene: 3. CDR1 is GTSNPN, CDR2 SVGIG, per germline (reference sequence). The CDR3 is 16 amino acids. The DNA for the CDR3 is TGTGCCTGGAGTTCCGGGACTAGCGGGAGGGCAGATACGCAGTATTTT. Amino acids: CAWSSGTSGRADTQYF.

This clonotype was observed at least ten times. The chain combines TRBV18 with TRBJ2-7; tentatively, D is TRBD2 (6 bases). The germline gives CDR1 KGHSH, CDR2 LQKENI. The V end lost 4 bases, the J end lost 2 bases, and 12 bases lay between the germline ends. This CDR3 has 14 amino acids. CDR3 residues: CASSRSGTPYEQYF. The CDR3, as DNA: TGTGCCAGCTCACGTAGCGGAACCCCCTACGAGCAGTACTTC.

The chain carries TRBV5-4 and TRBJ2-7; 9 nucleotides align to TRBD1. The ends lost 4 bases at V and 3 bases at J; junction bases unmatched: 11. The CDR3 has 16 amino acids. The germline gives CDR1 SGHNT, CDR2 YYREEE (reference sequence). CDR3 in DNA: TGTGCCAGCAGCCCAGGAACAGGGGGCAATCTCTACGAGCAGTACTTC. Its protein is CASSPGTGGNLYEQYF.

This clonotype has ten or more counts. The chain joins TRBV5-1 to TRBJ2-7, with no clear D. Trimming removed 2 bases at V and 1 base at J, with 7 bases between. CDR1 is SGHRS and CDR2 is YFSETQ in the germline V gene. There are 13 residues in the CDR3. CDR3 DNA: TGCGCCAGCAGCTTAAGGGAATCCTACGAGCAGTACTTC. This translates into CASSLRESYEQYF.